This T cell receptor (beta chain) stems from a study of blood T cell repertoires in COVID-19. Study overall: Acute and convalescent COVID-19 specimens originated in the United States, Italy and Spain. Sample material is recorded as cDNA or gDNA derived from T cells, B-cell-depleted T cells, or PBMCs.

Germline CDR1 is MNHNS and CDR2 is SASEGT. The ends lost 3 bases at V and 2 bases at J; junction bases unmatched: 6. The CDR3 is made up of 15 amino acids. Source study methods: Using reference gene primer amplification, nucleated cell counts were estimated. Sequencing was performed with immunoSEQ multiplex PCR; in TCRdb, only in-frame clones are kept and a portion is missing. V, J and clone size derive from that table, while D and trimming were established from the DNA sequence. The sample consists of tens of thousands of clones, over 80% of them appearing once. This chain uses TRBV6-1 with TRBJ2-7; 8 bases fit TRBD1. Specimen: peripheral blood. The receptor was isolated from a human donor in a cohort sampled during active COVID-19. DNA for the CDR3: TGTGCCAGCAGTGACCAGGGGGCCGACCCCTACGAGCAGTACTTC. It encodes CASSDQGADPYEQYF.